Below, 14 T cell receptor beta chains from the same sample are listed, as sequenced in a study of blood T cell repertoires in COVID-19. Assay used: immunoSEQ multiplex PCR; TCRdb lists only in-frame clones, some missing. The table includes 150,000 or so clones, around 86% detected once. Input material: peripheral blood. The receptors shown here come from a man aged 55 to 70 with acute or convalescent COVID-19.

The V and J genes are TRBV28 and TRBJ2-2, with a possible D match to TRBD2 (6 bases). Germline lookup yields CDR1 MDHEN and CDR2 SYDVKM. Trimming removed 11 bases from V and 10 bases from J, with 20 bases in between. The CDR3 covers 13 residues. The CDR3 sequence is CAGLSTGGMELFF. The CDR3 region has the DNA TGTGCCGGCCTATCTACCGGGGGTATGGAGCTGTTTTTT.

CDR3 in amino acids: CASSLLTGEKLFF. The CDR3, as DNA: TGTGCCAGCAGCTTGTTGACGGGAGAAAAACTGTTTTTT. V and J are TRBV5-5 and TRBJ1-4; D is undetermined. In germline, CDR1 is SGHKS, CDR2 YYEKEE (reference sequence). The CDR3 extends over 13 amino acids. V was cut by 1 base and J by 8 bases, with 9 bases left in between.

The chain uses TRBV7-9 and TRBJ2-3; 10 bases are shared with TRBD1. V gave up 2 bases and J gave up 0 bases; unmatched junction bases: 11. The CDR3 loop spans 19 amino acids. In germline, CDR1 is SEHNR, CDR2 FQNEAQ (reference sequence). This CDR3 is CASSLWTGGKTRSTDTQYF. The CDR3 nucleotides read TGTGCCAGCAGCTTATGGACAGGGGGGAAAACGAGAAGCACAGATACGCAGTATTTT.

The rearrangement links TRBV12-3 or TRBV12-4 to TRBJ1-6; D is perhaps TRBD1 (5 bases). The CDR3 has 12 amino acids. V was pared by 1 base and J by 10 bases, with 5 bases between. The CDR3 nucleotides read TGTGCCAGCAGTTTAGAGGGGTCACCCCTCCACTTT. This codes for CASSLEGSPLHF.

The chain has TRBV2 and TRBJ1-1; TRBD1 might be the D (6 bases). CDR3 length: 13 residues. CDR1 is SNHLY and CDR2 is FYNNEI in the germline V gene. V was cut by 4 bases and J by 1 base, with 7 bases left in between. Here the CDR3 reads CASSGQENTEAFF. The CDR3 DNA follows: TGTGCCAGCAGTGGACAGGAGAACACTGAAGCTTTCTTT.

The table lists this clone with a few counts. The CDR3 region is CASRGWDRGLRGYTF. The CDR3 DNA is TGTGCCAGCCGCGGCTGGGACAGGGGGCTGAGGGGCTACACCTTC. The chain recombines TRBV2 with TRBJ1-2, with TRBD1 matching 12 bases. The CDR3 consists of 15 residues. Germline CDR1 and CDR2: SNHLY and FYNNEI. The ends lost 8 bases at V and 8 bases at J; junction bases unmatched: 12.

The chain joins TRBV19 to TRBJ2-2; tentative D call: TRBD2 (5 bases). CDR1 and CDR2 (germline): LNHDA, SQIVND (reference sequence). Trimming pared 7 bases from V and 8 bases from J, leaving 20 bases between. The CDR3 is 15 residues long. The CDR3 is CASMRGPTRKGELFF. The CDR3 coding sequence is TGTGCCAGTATGCGAGGGCCGACAAGAAAAGGGGAGCTGTTTTTT.

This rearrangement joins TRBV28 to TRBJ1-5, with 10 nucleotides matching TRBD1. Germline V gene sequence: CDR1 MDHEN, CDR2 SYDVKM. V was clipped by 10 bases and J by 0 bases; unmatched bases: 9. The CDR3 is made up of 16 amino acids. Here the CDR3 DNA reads TGTGCCACCGGGGGGACAGGGGTTTATAGCAATCAGCCCCAGCATTTT. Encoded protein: CATGGTGVYSNQPQHF.

Here the CDR3 DNA reads TGTGCCAGCAGCCCATGGACAGGGGTTGGTGAAAAACTGTTTTTT. It specifies CASSPWTGVGEKLFF. The V and J genes are TRBV7-9 and TRBJ1-4; 9 nucleotides line up with TRBD1. The CDR3 consists of 15 residues. J gave up 7 bases and V 5 bases, and 8 bases lay outside the gene matches. Germline CDR1 and CDR2: SEHNR and FQNEAQ (reference sequence).

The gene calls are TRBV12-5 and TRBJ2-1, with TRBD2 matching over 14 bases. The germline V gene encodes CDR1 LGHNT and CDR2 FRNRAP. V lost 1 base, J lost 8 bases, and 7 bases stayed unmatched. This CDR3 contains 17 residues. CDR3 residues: CASGLGKGTSGSYEQFF. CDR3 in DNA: TGTGCTAGTGGTTTGGGGAAAGGGACTAGCGGGAGCTATGAGCAGTTCTTC.

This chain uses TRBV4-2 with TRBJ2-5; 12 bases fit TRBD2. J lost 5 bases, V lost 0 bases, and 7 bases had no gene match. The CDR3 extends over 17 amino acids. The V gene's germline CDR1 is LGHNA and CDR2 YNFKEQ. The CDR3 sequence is CASSQDGPSGRGETQYF. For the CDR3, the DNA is TGTGCCAGCAGCCAAGACGGCCCTAGCGGGAGGGGGGAGACCCAGTACTTC.

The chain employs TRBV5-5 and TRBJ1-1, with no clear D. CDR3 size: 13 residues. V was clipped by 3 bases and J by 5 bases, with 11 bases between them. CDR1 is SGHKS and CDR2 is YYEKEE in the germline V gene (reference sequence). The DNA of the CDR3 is TGTGCCAGCAGCTCCTGGACGGGAACTGAAGCTTTCTTT. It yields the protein CASSSWTGTEAFF.

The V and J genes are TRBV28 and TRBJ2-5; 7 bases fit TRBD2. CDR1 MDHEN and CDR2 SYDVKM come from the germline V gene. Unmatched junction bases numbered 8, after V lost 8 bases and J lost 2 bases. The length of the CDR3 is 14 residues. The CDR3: CASSIMGGQETQYF. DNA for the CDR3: TGTGCCAGCTCTATTATGGGGGGGCAAGAGACCCAGTACTTC.

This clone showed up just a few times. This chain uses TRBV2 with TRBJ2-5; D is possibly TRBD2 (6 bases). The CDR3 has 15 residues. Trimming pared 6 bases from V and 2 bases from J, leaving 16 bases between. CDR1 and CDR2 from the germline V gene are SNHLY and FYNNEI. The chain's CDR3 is CASRARDGGQETQYF. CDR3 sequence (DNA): TGTGCCAGCAGAGCACGGGATGGGGGGCAAGAGACCCAGTACTTC.